This TCR beta chain was sequenced during a study of shared clonotypes between healthy human individuals. Study overall: Researchers assigned three CD4 naive, three CD4 memory, two CD8 naive and one CD8 memory plate to each donor.

Deep level was the assay's run setting. Assay used: immunoSEQ multiplex PCR; TCRdb lists only in-frame clones, some missing. The sample includes 2 million or so clones, 90% to 95% of them seen just once. Of note for this clone: Its antigen is unknown.

Trimming removed 7 bases at V and 6 bases at J, with 21 bases between. This CDR3 comprises 15 residues. Germline-derived CDR1 and CDR2 are MNHEY and SVGAGI. Study findings and constraints: The low donor count limited represented genetic and exposure-history diversity.

The sequenced sample was naive CD4+ T cells sorted from blood. Sample subset: CD45RA+ positively selected. This chain uses TRBV6-5 with TRBJ1-1; perhaps TRBD1 as D (5 bases). The TCR sequence derives from a man aged 18 to 35 in good health. CDR3: CASTPFMRLGAEAFF. The CDR3 bases are TGTGCCAGCACGCCTTTTATGCGTTTGGGGGCTGAAGCTTTCTTT.